Below, 30 T cell receptor beta chains from the same sample are listed, as sequenced in a study of blood T cell repertoires in COVID-19. Profiled with immunoSEQ multiplex PCR; TCRdb holds only in-frame clones, not every one. Among 88,000 or so clones listed, 70% to 90% were seen once. The sequencing sample was made of peripheral blood. The receptors were gathered from a man in his sixties with acute or convalescent COVID-19.

V and J are TRBV9 and TRBJ2-3, with 12 bases that match TRBD2. The germline V gene has CDR1 SGDLS and CDR2 YYNGEE. This CDR3 region has 19 residues. The trim removed 4 bases at V and 1 base at J, leaving 13 bases unmatched. CDR3 sequence (DNA): TGTGCCAGCAGCACCCTGACCGGGACTAGCGGGTATGGCACAGATACGCAGTATTTT. It codes for CASSTLTGTSGYGTDTQYF.

The V and J genes are TRBV30 and TRBJ2-5, with 7 bases that match TRBD1. The CDR3 runs 14 residues. With V trimmed by 2 bases and J by 5 bases, 8 bases remained unmatched. CDR1 and CDR2 from the germline V gene are GTSNPN and SVGIG (reference sequence). The CDR3 DNA reads as TGTGCCTGGAGTATAGGGGGCGATTTGGAGACCCAGTACTTC. Amino acids: CAWSIGGDLETQYF. Supplemented by reference TRBV30 and TRBJ2-5, the full variable domain reads SQTIHQWPATLVQPVGSPLSLECTVEGTSNPNLYWYRQAAGRGLQLLFYSVGIGQISSEVPQNLSASRPQDRQFILSSKKLLLSDSGFYLCAWSIGGDLETQYFGPGTRLLVL.

The gene calls are TRBV6-2 or TRBV6-3 and TRBJ2-5, with D unresolved. Trimming took 3 bases from V and 14 from J, leaving 10 bases between them. Germline CDR1 MNHEY, CDR2 SVGEGT. The CDR3 is made up of 10 amino acids. Here the CDR3 reads CASSYLGKYF. CDR3 nucleotide sequence: TGTGCCAGCAGTTATCTGGGCAAATACTTC.

Judged by abundance, this clone is medium-sized. The chain recombines TRBV28 with TRBJ1-2; 8 bases are a match to TRBD1. Per germline, CDR1 MDHEN and CDR2 SYDVKM. The CDR3 length is 15 residues. V dropped 5 bases and J dropped 8; count of bases not matched to a gene: 13. CDR3 bases: TGTGCCAGCAGTCCCGGAGACAGGGGACGGGCGGGCTACACCTTC. Its translation: CASSPGDRGRAGYTF.

V gene TRBV28 combines with J gene TRBJ1-2, with 8 bases lining up with TRBD1. CDR3 size: 14 residues. Germline trimming cut 5 bases from V and 4 bases from J; bases unmatched to any gene: 6. From germline, CDR1 is MDHEN and CDR2 SYDVKM. The CDR3 reads CASSPTGAFYGYTF. CDR3 in DNA: TGTGCCAGCAGTCCGACAGGGGCCTTCTATGGCTACACCTTC.

The rearrangement joins TRBV6-5 to TRBJ1-2; D is unresolved. V was pared by 4 bases and J by 9 bases, with 18 bases between. CDR3 size: 14 residues. Per the germline V gene, CDR1 is MNHEY and CDR2 is SVGAGI. CDR3 residues: CASSWSPTGSSYTF. The CDR3 bases are TGTGCCAGCAGTTGGAGCCCTACCGGGAGTAGCTACACCTTC.

The chain joins TRBV19 to TRBJ1-5, with D uncertain. The CDR3 totals 15 residues. V was trimmed by 2 bases and J by 0 bases, leaving 8 bases between them. The germline V gene encodes CDR1 LNHDA and CDR2 SQIVND (reference sequence). CDR3 in DNA: TGTGCCAGTAGTATAACCAGAAATAGCAATCAGCCCCAGCATTTT. This translates into CASSITRNSNQPQHF. Using reference TRBV19 and TRBJ1-5 for the parts outside the CDR3, the full variable domain is DGGITQSPKYLFRKEGQNVTLSCEQNLNHDAMYWYRQDPGQGLRLIYYSQIVNDFQKGDIAEGYSVSREKKESFPLTVTSAQKNPTAFYLCASSITRNSNQPQHFGDGTRLSIL.

In the case of this clone: An end of the junction differs from the germline gene, which may be a read error. This rearrangement joins TRBV12-3 or TRBV12-4 to TRBJ1-1; D is unclear. This CDR3 is built from 11 residues. In nucleotides, the CDR3 is TGTGCCAGCAGTTCCCTAAGAGCGGAGAATTTT. Its translation is CASSSLRAENF.

The count of this clone is one. This chain joins TRBV6-5 and TRBJ1-2; 7 bases agree with TRBD1. The J segment lost 7 bases and the V segment lost 6 bases, leaving 14 bases of the junction unmatched. The CDR3 totals 15 residues. In germline, CDR1 is MNHEY, CDR2 SVGAGI. CDR3 nucleotide sequence: TGTGCCAGCAGCTCCTCCGGGACAGCGACTCGTGGCTACACCTTC. This sequence encodes CASSSSGTATRGYTF.

This clone was seen more than once but under ten times. This chain connects TRBV28 to TRBJ1-6; 7 bases are shared with TRBD1. V dropped 6 bases and J dropped 5; count of bases not matched to a gene: 16. Germline CDR1 MDHEN, CDR2 SYDVKM. CDR3 length: 18 amino acids. The CDR3 DNA reads as TGTGCCAGCAGCGAAATACTCCTTTCGGGGACAGATAATTCACCCCTCCACTTT. Its translation: CASSEILLSGTDNSPLHF.

The chain employs TRBV12-3 or TRBV12-4 and TRBJ1-2; 7 nucleotides align to TRBD1. The CDR3 is 13 amino acids. The V segment lost 7 bases and the J segment 7 bases; nucleotides outside the gene matches: 9. CDR3 loop: CASTDTGARGYTF. The DNA of the CDR3 is TGTGCCAGCACTGATACAGGGGCGCGTGGCTACACCTTC.

This sequence joins TRBV6-1 and TRBJ1-4; TRBD1 agrees at 8 bases. Germline trimming cut 2 bases from V and 8 bases from J; bases unmatched to any gene: 7. Germline CDR1 and CDR2: MNHNS and SASEGT. The CDR3 consists of 15 residues. The CDR3 region has the DNA TGTGCCAGCAGTGAATTCAGGGGGCGCGGGGAAAAACTGTTTTTT. Its translation: CASSEFRGRGEKLFF.

The chain recombines TRBV4-1 with TRBJ2-1, with TRBD2 matching 7 bases. This CDR3 spans 18 amino acids. Trimming at V came to 0 bases and at J to 2 bases, leaving 10 bases not matched to a gene. Germline V gene sequence: CDR1 MGHRA, CDR2 YSYEKL. For the CDR3, the DNA is TGCGCCAGCAGCCAAGAGGCTAGCGGCCAACTTCCCTACAATGAGCAGTTCTTC. Its translation is CASSQEASGQLPYNEQFF.

The sample holds many counts of this clone. Other DNA sequences within the sample encode an identical CDR3. The chain combines TRBV7-9 with TRBJ1-6; 9 bases match TRBD1. CDR3 length equals 15 residues. The ends lost 1 base at V and 10 bases at J; junction bases unmatched: 5. Germline V CDR1 and CDR2: SEHNR, FQNEAQ (reference sequence). This CDR3 reads CASSLGGQGSSPLHF. The CDR3 DNA reads as TGTGCCAGCAGCTTAGGAGGACAGGGGTCCTCACCCCTCCACTTT.

Only a few counts were recorded for this clone. The CDR3 nucleotides are TGTGCCAGCAGCCTTCTGGCGGGTCAAACCAGGGGGCAGTTCTTC. It yields the protein CASSLLAGQTRGQFF. V gene TRBV7-6 combines with J gene TRBJ2-1, with a weak D call TRBD1 (6 bases). The germline gives CDR1 SGHVS, CDR2 FNYEAQ. The CDR3 totals 15 residues. The germline V and J ends were trimmed by 5 bases and 12 bases, with 23 bases remaining between them.

CDR3 coding DNA: TGTGCCAGCAGTGATTATCGGGGTGAGCCCCAGCATTTT. Translating it yields CASSDYRGEPQHF. V and J are TRBV2 and TRBJ1-5; D is uncertain. Germline loops: CDR1 SNHLY, CDR2 FYNNEI. Trimming removed 3 bases from V and 8 bases from J, with 11 bases in between. CDR3 length: 13 residues.

This rearrangement joins TRBV5-3 to TRBJ2-7, with 8 positions matching TRBD1. TRBV5-3 belongs to the ORF category, with a function that is uncertain. CDR3 length equals 16 residues. V was pared by 2 bases and J by 0 bases, with 7 bases of the junction left unmatched. CDR3 DNA sequence: TGTGCCAGAAGCTTCGTCCGGGACAGGACCTCCTACGAGCAGTACTTC. Amino acids: CARSFVRDRTSYEQYF.

This chain links TRBV7-8 with TRBJ2-3; 10 nucleotides line up with TRBD1. CDR1 and CDR2 from the germline V gene are SGHVS and FQNEAQ. CDR3 length: 16 residues. Trimming removed 5 bases from V and 3 bases from J; junction bases left unmatched: 8. The CDR3 region is CASSPRQGARTDTQYF. Written as DNA, the CDR3 is TGTGCCAGCAGCCCACGACAGGGGGCGAGAACAGATACGCAGTATTTT.

The chain carries TRBV3-1 (or the pseudogene TRBV3-2) and TRBJ1-4, with D maybe TRBD1 (6 bases). Per germline, CDR1 LGHDT and CDR2 YNNKEL (reference sequence). This CDR3 has 15 residues. The V and J ends lost 4 bases and 8 bases respectively, with 17 bases between them. CDR3 residues: CASSPRQAPREKLFF. The CDR3 nucleotides read TGTGCCAGCAGCCCCCGACAGGCGCCTAGGGAAAAACTGTTTTTT.

This rearrangement joins TRBV6-5 to TRBJ1-1, with TRBD1 matching over 9 bases. The V segment lost 7 bases and the J segment 6 bases; nucleotides outside the gene matches: 6. The CDR3 contains 13 residues. The germline gives CDR1 MNHEY, CDR2 SVGAGI. As DNA, the CDR3 is TGTGCCAGCAAAGCGGGACAGGGAGCTGAAGCTTTCTTT. Translation gives CASKAGQGAEAFF.

J is TRBJ1-2 and V is TRBV10-3, with D maybe TRBD1 (6 bases). Trimming pared 8 bases from V and 8 bases from J, leaving 18 bases between. The germline CDR1 and CDR2 sequences are ENHRY and SYGVKD. This CDR3 comprises 13 residues. CDR3 in amino acids: CAIVSGQGYGYTF. CDR3 nucleotides: TGTGCCATCGTTTCGGGGCAGGGGTACGGCTACACCTTC.

Written as DNA, the CDR3 is TGTGCCAGCAGCCAAAGGGGGAATCAGCCCCAGCATTTT. Amino acids: CASSQRGNQPQHF. The chain employs TRBV3-1 (or the pseudogene TRBV3-2) and TRBJ1-5, with D possibly being TRBD1 (6 bases). The V end lost 2 bases, the J end lost 4 bases, and 6 bases lay between the germline ends. Germline CDR1 reads LGHDT; CDR2 reads YNNKEL (reference sequence). The CDR3 length is 13 residues.

V usage is TRBV3-1 (or the pseudogene TRBV3-2) and J usage is TRBJ2-3, with D maybe TRBD2 (5 bases). Germline assignment: CDR1 LGHDT and CDR2 YNNKEL (reference sequence). Trimming removed 4 bases at V and 3 bases at J, with 17 bases between. This CDR3 contains 16 residues. The CDR3 loop reads CASSPRTLGLTDTQYF. The CDR3, as DNA: TGTGCCAGCAGCCCGAGGACTCTTGGCCTAACAGATACGCAGTATTTT.

The chain recombines TRBV5-6 with TRBJ1-4; TRBD1 aligns across 9 bases. The CDR3 loop spans 16 amino acids. Per the germline V gene, CDR1 is SGHDT and CDR2 is YYEEEE. Germline trimming cut 4 bases from V and 7 bases from J; bases unmatched to any gene: 11. CDR3 in DNA: TGTGCCAGCAGCCTGGTTTTGGGACAGGGACTTGAAAAACTGTTTTTT. As protein: CASSLVLGQGLEKLFF.

The chain has TRBV9 and TRBJ1-2; D not certain. There are 14 residues in the CDR3. Germline CDR1 and CDR2: SGDLS and YYNGEE. V lost 4 bases to trimming and J lost 8 bases, with 18 bases between them. The CDR3 DNA reads TGTGCCAGCAGCCCCGGGAACCGCGGCGCGGGCTACACCTTC. Translated, it gives CASSPGNRGAGYTF.

The gene calls are TRBV7-2 and TRBJ1-2; D is unresolved. Germline-derived CDR1 and CDR2 are SGHTA and FQGNSA. This CDR3 spans 14 amino acids. V was trimmed by 2 bases and J by 8 bases, leaving 15 bases between them. The chain's CDR3 is CASSLRELDPGYTF. In nucleotides, the CDR3 is TGTGCCAGCAGCTTACGGGAACTAGACCCCGGCTACACCTTC.

The chain has TRBV10-3 and TRBJ1-2, with 8 bases aligning to TRBD1. J gave up 6 bases and V 4 bases, and 4 bases lay outside the gene matches. CDR3 size: 13 residues. Germline CDR1 ENHRY, CDR2 SYGVKD. CDR3 in amino acids: CAISGTGFNGYTF. CDR3 DNA sequence: TGTGCCATCAGTGGGACAGGGTTTAATGGCTACACCTTC.

This chain uses TRBV9 with TRBJ1-1; 8 bases are a match to TRBD1. Germline V CDR1 and CDR2: SGDLS, YYNGEE. J gave up 5 bases and V 1 base, and 4 bases lay outside the gene matches. The CDR3 covers 14 residues. The CDR3 region is CASSVQGAGTEAFF. The CDR3 region has the DNA TGTGCCAGCAGCGTACAGGGGGCGGGGACTGAAGCTTTCTTT.

The CDR3 spells CASGSAYEQYF. In DNA form, the CDR3 reads TGTGCCAGCGGCAGTGCCTACGAGCAGTACTTC. V is TRBV6-5 and J is TRBJ2-7; D is unclear. The CDR3 is 11 amino acids. CDR1 MNHEY and CDR2 SVGAGI come from the germline V gene. V lost 8 bases and J lost 2, with 7 bases in between.

The chain recombines TRBV29-1 with TRBJ1-1, with 7 nucleotides matching TRBD1. This CDR3 contains 13 residues. CDR1 is SQVTM and CDR2 is ANQGSEA in the germline V gene. V was pared by 6 bases and J by 0 bases, with 4 bases of the junction left unmatched. CDR3 DNA sequence: TGCAGCGTCGACGACAGGGTGAACACTGAAGCTTTCTTT. Its protein product is CSVDDRVNTEAFF.